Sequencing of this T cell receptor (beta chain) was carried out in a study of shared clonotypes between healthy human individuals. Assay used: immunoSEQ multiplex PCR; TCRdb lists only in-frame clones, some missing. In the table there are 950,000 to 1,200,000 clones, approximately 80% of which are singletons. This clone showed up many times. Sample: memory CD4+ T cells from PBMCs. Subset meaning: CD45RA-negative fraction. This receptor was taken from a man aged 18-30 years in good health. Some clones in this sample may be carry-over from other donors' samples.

CDR3 sequence: CASSLSGRGEKLFF. The CDR3 DNA reads TGTGCCAGCAGCTTGTCAGGGCGGGGCGAAAAACTGTTTTTT. The rearrangement joins TRBV5-4 to TRBJ1-4; D is perhaps TRBD1 (5 bases). The CDR3 extends over 14 amino acids. Trimming took off 1 base at V and 8 bases at J, with 12 bases between the two ends. Looked up from germline, CDR1 is SGHNT and CDR2 is YYREEE (reference sequence). The full variable domain, with the rest looked up from reference TRBV5-4 and TRBJ1-4, is ETGVTQSPTHLIKTRGQQVTLRCSSQSGHNTVSWYQQALGQGPQFIFQYYREEENGRGNFPPRFSGLQFPNYSSELNVNALELDDSALYLCASSLSGRGEKLFFGSGTQLSVL.